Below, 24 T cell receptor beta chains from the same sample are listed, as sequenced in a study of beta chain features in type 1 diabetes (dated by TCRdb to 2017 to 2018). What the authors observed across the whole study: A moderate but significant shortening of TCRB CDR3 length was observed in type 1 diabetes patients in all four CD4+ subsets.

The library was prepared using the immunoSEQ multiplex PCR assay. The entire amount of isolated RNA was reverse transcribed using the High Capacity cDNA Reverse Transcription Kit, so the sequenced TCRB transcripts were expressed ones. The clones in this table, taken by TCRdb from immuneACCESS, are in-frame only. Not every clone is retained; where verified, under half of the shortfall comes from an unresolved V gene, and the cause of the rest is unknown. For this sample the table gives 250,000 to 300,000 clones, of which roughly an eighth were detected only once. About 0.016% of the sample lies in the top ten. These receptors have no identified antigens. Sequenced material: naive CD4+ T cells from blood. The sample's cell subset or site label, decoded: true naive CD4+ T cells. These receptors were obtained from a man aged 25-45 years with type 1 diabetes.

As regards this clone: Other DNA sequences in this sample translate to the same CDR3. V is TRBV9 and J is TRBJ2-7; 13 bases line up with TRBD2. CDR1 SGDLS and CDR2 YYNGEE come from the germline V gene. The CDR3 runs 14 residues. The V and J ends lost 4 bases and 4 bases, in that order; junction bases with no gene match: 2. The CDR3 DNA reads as TGTGCCAGCAGCTCGGGACTAGCGGGATACGAGCAGTACTTC. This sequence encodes CASSSGLAGYEQYF.

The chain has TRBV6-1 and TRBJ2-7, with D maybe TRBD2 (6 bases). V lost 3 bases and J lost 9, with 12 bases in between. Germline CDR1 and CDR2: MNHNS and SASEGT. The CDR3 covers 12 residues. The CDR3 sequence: CASSEASVSQYF. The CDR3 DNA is TGTGCCAGCAGTGAGGCTAGCGTCTCGCAGTACTTC.

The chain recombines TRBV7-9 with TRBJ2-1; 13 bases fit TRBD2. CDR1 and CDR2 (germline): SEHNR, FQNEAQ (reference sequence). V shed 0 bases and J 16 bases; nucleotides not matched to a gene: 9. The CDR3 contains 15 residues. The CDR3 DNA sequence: TGTGCCAGCAGCTTAGCCGGACTAGCGGGAGCGCTCGCCTTCTTC. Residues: CASSLAGLAGALAFF.

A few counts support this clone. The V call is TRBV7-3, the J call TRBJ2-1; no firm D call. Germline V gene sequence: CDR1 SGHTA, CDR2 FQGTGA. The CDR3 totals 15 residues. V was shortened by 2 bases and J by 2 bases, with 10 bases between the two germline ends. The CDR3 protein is CASSLGVVTYNEQFF. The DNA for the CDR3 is TGTGCCAGCAGCTTAGGAGTAGTCACCTACAATGAGCAGTTCTTC.

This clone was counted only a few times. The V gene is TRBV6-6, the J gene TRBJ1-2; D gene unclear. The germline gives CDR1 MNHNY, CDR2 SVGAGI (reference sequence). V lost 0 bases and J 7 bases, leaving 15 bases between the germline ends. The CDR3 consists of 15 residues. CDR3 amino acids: CASSYSGLGPGGYTF. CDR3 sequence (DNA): TGTGCCAGCAGTTACTCTGGGTTGGGCCCAGGTGGCTACACCTTC.

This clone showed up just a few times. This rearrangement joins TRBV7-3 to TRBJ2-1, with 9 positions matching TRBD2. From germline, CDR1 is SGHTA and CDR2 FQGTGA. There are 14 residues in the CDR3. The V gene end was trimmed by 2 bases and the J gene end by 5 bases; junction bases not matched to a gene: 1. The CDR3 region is CASSLAGGNNEQFF. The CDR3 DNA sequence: TGTGCCAGCAGCTTAGCGGGAGGGAACAATGAGCAGTTCTTC. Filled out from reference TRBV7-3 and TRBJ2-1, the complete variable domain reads GAGVSQTPSNKVTEKGKYVELRCDPISGHTALYWYRQSLGQGPEFLIYFQGTGAADDSGLPNDRFFAVRPEGSVSTLKIQRTERGDSAVYLCASSLAGGNNEQFFGPGTRLTVL.

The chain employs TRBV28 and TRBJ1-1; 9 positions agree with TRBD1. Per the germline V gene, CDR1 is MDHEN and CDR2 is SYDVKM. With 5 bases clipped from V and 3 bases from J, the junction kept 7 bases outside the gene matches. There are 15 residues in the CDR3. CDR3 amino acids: CASSPGTGWDTEAFF. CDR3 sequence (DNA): TGTGCCAGCAGTCCAGGGACAGGGTGGGACACTGAAGCTTTCTTT.

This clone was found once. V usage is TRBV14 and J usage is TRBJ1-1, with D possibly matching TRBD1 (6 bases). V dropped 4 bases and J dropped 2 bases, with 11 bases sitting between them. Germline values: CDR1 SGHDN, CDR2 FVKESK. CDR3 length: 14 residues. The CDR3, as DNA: TGTGCCAGCAGCCTCGGACAGCTTAACACTGAAGCTTTCTTT. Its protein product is CASSLGQLNTEAFF.

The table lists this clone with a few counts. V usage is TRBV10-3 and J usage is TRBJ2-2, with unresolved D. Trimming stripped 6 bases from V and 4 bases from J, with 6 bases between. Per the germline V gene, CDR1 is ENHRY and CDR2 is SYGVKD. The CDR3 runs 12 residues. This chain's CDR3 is CAISASTGELFF. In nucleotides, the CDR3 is TGTGCCATCAGCGCTAGCACCGGGGAGCTGTTTTTT.

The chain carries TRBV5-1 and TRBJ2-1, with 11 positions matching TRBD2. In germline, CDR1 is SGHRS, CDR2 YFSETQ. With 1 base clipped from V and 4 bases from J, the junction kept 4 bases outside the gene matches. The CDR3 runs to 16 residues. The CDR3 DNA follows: TGCGCCAGCAGCTTGAACCTAGCGGGAGGTTACAATGAGCAGTTCTTC. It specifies CASSLNLAGGYNEQFF.

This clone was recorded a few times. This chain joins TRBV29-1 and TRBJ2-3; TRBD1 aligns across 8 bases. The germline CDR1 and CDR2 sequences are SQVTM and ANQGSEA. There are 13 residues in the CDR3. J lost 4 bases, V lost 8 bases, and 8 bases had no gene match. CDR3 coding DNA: TGCAGCATCGGGACAGGCGTACCAGATACGCAGTATTTT. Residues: CSIGTGVPDTQYF.

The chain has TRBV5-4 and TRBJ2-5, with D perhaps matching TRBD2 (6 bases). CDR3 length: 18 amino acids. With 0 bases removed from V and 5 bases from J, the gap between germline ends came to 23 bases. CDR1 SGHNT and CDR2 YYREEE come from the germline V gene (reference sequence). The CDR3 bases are TGTGCCAGCAGCTTGGCCCGAGGGAGGAGGGCCCCCAAGGAGACCCAGTACTTC. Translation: CASSLARGRRAPKETQYF.

The CDR3: CASSLGGGVNEKLFF. In DNA form, the CDR3 reads TGTGCCAGCAGCCTAGGAGGGGGGGTGAATGAAAAACTGTTTTTT. The gene calls are TRBV5-4 and TRBJ1-4; maybe TRBD1 (6 bases). Germline V gene lookup returns CDR1 SGHNT and CDR2 YYREEE (reference sequence). V lost 4 bases to trimming and J lost 5 bases, with 15 bases between them. This CDR3 contains 15 residues.

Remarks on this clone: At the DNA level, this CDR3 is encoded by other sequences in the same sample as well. In DNA form, the CDR3 reads TGTGCCAGCAGCCAAGTTCTCAGTGGGGCCAACGTCCTGACTTTC. This codes for CASSQVLSGANVLTF. J is TRBJ2-6 and V is TRBV4-2, with D uncertain. The V and J ends lost 1 base and 3 bases respectively, with 7 bases between them. This CDR3 spans 15 amino acids. The germline V gene encodes CDR1 LGHNA and CDR2 YNFKEQ.

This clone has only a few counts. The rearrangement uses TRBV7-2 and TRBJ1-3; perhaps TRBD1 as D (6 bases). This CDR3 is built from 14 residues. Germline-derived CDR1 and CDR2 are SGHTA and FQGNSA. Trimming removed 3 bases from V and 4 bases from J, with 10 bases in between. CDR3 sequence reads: CASSFGQWGNTIYF. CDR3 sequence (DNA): TGTGCCAGCAGCTTTGGACAGTGGGGAAACACCATATATTTT.

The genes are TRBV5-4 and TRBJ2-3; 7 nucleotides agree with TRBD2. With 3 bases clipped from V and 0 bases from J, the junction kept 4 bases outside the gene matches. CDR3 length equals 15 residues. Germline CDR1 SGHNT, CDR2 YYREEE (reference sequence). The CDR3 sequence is CASSSRLASTDTQYF. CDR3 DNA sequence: TGTGCCAGCAGCTCAAGACTAGCTAGCACAGATACGCAGTATTTT. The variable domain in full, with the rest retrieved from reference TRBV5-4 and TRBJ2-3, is ETGVTQSPTHLIKTRGQQVTLRCSSQSGHNTVSWYQQALGQGPQFIFQYYREEENGRGNFPPRFSGLQFPNYSSELNVNALELDDSALYLCASSSRLASTDTQYFGPGTRLTVL.

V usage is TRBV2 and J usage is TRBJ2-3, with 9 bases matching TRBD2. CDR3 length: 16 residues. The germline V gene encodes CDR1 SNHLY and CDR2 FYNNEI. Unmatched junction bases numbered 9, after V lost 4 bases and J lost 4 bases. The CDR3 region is CASSGWPAGGPDTQYF. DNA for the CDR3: TGTGCCAGCAGTGGATGGCCTGCGGGAGGGCCAGATACGCAGTATTTT. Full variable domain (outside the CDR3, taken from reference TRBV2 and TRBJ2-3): EPEVTQTPSHQVTQMGQEVILRCVPISNHLYFYWYRQILGQKVEFLVSFYNNEISEKSEIFDDQFSVERPDGSNFTLKIRSTKLEDSAMYFCASSGWPAGGPDTQYFGPGTRLTVL.

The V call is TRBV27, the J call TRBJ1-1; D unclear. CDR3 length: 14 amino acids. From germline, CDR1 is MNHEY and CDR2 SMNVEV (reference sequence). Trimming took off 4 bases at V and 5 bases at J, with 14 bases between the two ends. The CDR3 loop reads CASSSAGIGTEAFF. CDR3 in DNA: TGTGCCAGCAGTTCGGCAGGAATTGGGACTGAAGCTTTCTTT.

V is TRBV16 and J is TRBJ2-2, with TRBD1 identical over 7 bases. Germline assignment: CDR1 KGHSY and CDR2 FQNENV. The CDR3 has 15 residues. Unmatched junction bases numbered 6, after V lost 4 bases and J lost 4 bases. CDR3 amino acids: CASSPTGLSTGELFF. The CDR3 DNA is TGTGCCAGCAGCCCGACAGGGTTGAGCACCGGGGAGCTGTTTTTT.

The CDR3 DNA reads TGTGCCAGCAGCTTAACGGCGGGAGGTCCGGAGACCCAGTACTTC. Protein product: CASSLTAGGPETQYF. The chain carries TRBV7-3 and TRBJ2-5, with 8 positions matching TRBD2. Germline-derived CDR1 and CDR2 are SGHTA and FQGTGA. CDR3 length: 15 residues. Trimming took 0 bases from V and 5 from J; bases not matched to a gene: 5. Complete variable domain (other parts from reference TRBV7-3 and TRBJ2-5): GAGVSQTPSNKVTEKGKYVELRCDPISGHTALYWYRQSLGQGPEFLIYFQGTGAADDSGLPNDRFFAVRPEGSVSTLKIQRTERGDSAVYLCASSLTAGGPETQYFGPGTRLLVL.

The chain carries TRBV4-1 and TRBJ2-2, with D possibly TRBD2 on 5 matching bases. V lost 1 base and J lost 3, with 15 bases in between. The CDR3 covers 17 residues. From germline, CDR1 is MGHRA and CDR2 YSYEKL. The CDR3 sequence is CASSQVVNARDTGELFF. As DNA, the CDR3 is TGCGCCAGCAGCCAAGTGGTCAACGCGCGGGACACCGGGGAGCTGTTTTTT.

The CDR3 DNA sequence: TGTGCCAGCAGCTTAAGCCAGGGCCACAATGAGCAGTTCTTC. Encoded protein: CASSLSQGHNEQFF. V usage is TRBV7-3 and J usage is TRBJ2-1; D is perhaps TRBD1 (5 bases). Germline CDR1 reads SGHTA; CDR2 reads FQGTGA. The CDR3 loop spans 14 amino acids. Trimming removed 1 base at V and 5 bases at J, with 9 bases between.

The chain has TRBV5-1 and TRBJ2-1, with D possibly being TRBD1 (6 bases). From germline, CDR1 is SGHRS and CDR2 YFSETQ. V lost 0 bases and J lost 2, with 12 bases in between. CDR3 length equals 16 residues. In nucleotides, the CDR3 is TGCGCCAGCAGCTTGGGGACAGCGCCCACCTACAATGAGCAGTTCTTC. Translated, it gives CASSLGTAPTYNEQFF.

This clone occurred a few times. The CDR3 sequence: CATGENTEAFF. The CDR3, as DNA: TGTGCCACCGGGGAGAACACTGAAGCTTTCTTT. V and J are TRBV19 and TRBJ1-1; D unresolved. The germline CDR1 and CDR2 sequences are LNHDA and SQIVND (reference sequence). Trimming cost V 10 bases and J 1 base, with 7 bases left between them. CDR3 length equals 11 residues.